Included here is one T cell receptor (beta chain) sequence, with context. The target of this receptor is not known. No quality values exist for individual bases; no much larger clone is one base distant. The library was obtained by the immunoSEQ multiplex PCR assay. A mixture of 60 forward primers for TCR Vbeta segments and 13 reverse primers for TCR Jbeta segments was used in the multiplex PCR. The CDR3 region of rearranged TCR beta genes was amplified from genomic DNA with a multiplex PCR assay. Amplified TCR beta libraries were sequenced as 87-base-pair reads on the Illumina HiSeq System. The paper's processing steps were these. A later analysis counted about 80 million unique TCR beta chains across the 670 or so repertoires, and 9 million to 14 million of these chains were shared by at least two donors. A nearest-neighbor algorithm error-corrected the raw reads and collapsed the reads into unique sequences, merging closely related sequences to remove PCR and sequencing errors. To assign V, D and J gene segments, CDR3 sequences were aligned to IMGT reference sequences. For a sequence to be retained, a match of at least six nucleotides was required to both a V gene segment and a J gene segment. A rearrangement was called productive if the CDR3 had no stop codons and remained in frame with V and J, and every other rearrangement was called non-productive. Following IMGT convention, CDR3 was defined as the stretch from the second conserved V-encoded cysteine to the conserved J-encoded phenylalanine. In an earlier analysis of more than 550 of the donors, sequences lacking an unambiguous match to a single V gene segment were excluded. In an earlier analysis of about 590 of the donors, a V segment was called functional when productive rearrangements were above 56.7%, and segregating when the standard deviation between donors exceeded 5%. To diagnose cytomegalovirus status from the catalog of TCR beta chain sequences, a statistical classification framework was built. V and J gene assignment, in a later analysis, came from comparing TCR nucleotide sequences with IMGT/GENE-DB human TR gene sequences. The TCRdist pipeline was used in a later analysis to assign CDR3 sequences and most-parsimonious VDJ recombination scenarios. In a later analysis, every TCR beta chain was defined by the combination of its CDR3 amino acid sequence and its V-gene family, and reads without a unique V-gene family were dropped. In a later analysis, 500 to 650 highly shared, low-generation-probability nucleotide sequences were removed to address suspected cross-contamination and a sequencing artifact. In a later analysis, a clonal expansion index for each public chain was calculated from normalized within-repertoire ranks of inferred template counts. A later analysis computed generation probabilities with a VDJ recombination model fitted to out-of-frame rearrangements, and checked the results against IGoR. In a later analysis, TCR-TCR, TCR-HLA and TCR-CMV co-occurrence was scored with hypergeometric tests, and a repertoire-size bias correction was applied to TCR pairs. A later analysis estimated false discovery rates by permuting HLA or CMV assignments 20 times. A later analysis grouped co-occurring TCRs with DBSCAN, adding TCRdist sequence similarity when clustering within HLA-allele-positive subsets. Co-occurrence clustering excluded repertoires with fewer than 30,000 or more than 120,000 public chains, plus five with anomalous nucleotide sharing. TCRdb stores this immuneACCESS table with in-frame sequences only. Part of the clones is absent; in the studies checked, under half of the shortfall reflects unresolved V genes, and no reason is known for the rest. For V, J and clone size, that table is used; D and trimming come from the DNA. The sample table holds fewer than 200,000 clones, of which around 74% were seen once. 2% to 3% of the sample is taken by the ten largest.

The CDR3 contains 16 residues, cysteine and phenylalanine counted. Only the CDR3 DNA stays, 48 bases, in frame from base 1. V loses 6 bases of germline sequence and J loses 1 base, and the interval between the two ends is 16 bases. The germline V gene supplies CDR1 MDHEN and CDR2 SYDVKM. The source of the sample is a study of cytomegalovirus exposure and HLA in healthy donors (dated by TCRdb to the late 2010s). General notes on the study: An earlier analysis of several hundred of the donors reported approximately 270 Gb of sequence data and around 110 million unique TCR beta sequences from 150 million to 200 million T cells. Genome-wide SNP genotypes for about three fifths of the roughly 670 donors were used in a later genetic analysis, which treated that subset as a discovery cohort. To decide whether each TCR beta V gene segment behaved as functional or pseudogenic, an earlier analysis of some 540 of the donors relied on high-throughput TCR beta sequencing. In a later analysis, previously published TCR beta repertoires from several hundred donors were re-analyzed and high-resolution HLA genotyping was added so that TCR occurrence patterns could be studied. Among 300 to 500 genotyped donors of the cohort, an average of approximately 240,000 unique TCR beta nucleotide sequences was sequenced per donor, of which 15% to 20% were non-productive. Every repertoire in the discovery cohort had been generated on one and the same sequencing platform. Along with the roughly 700-subject first cohort, a separate validation cohort of some 130 different subjects was used. An early release that covered about 600 HLA-typed donors contained about 300 gigabases of sequencing data and 80 million or so unique TCR sequences. Because of strong linkage in the cohort, a handful of DR-DQ haplotypes were treated as single units for association and clustering. Both class I and class II loci were covered by HLA typing, at four-digit resolution. Using immunosequencing, the study profiled T cell repertoires from 550 to 750 subjects and related those repertoires to cytomegalovirus serostatus. Of the 300 to 500 genotyped donors, 65% to 90% were placed in the genetic ancestry cluster associated with self-reported Caucasian donors. Donor age, sex, ethnicity and CMV serostatus were collected together with the repertoire data. To predict cytomegalovirus infection status, the study brought together high-throughput TCR immunosequencing, statistical association of individual TCRs with disease status, and machine learning. The number of donors typed differed by locus, with 629-630 for A, B, C, DRB1 and DQB1, more than 500 for DQA1, 606 for DPA1, and some 470 for DPB1. The study aimed to test whether cataloging public T cell receptors could reveal signatures of past pathogen exposure. Rather than drawing on any new phenotypic data, the later analysis identified candidate immune exposures from TCR beta sequences and the way those sequences occurred across donors. Here is what the overall study found, with its caveats: The sequencing pipeline was judged likely to have produced a cluster of highly shared sequence variants as a technical artifact. Some 15 rarely observed V segments, including chromosome 9 orphons, were excluded from the earlier analysis of several hundred of the donors because counts were too low. Compared with equally common non-associated chains, HLA-associated TCR beta chains in a later analysis were more clonally expanded and had lower generation probabilities. In vitro tests confirmed that a few of the cytomegalovirus-associated TCR beta chains recognize cytomegalovirus antigens. The classifier was reported to diagnose cytomegalovirus status with high specificity and sensitivity in both the original and validation cohorts. A later analysis reported that several top co-occurrence clusters appeared linked to parvovirus B19, influenza, CMV and Epstein-Barr virus. In the study, around 150 TCR beta chains were listed as associated with cytomegalovirus. When HLA alleles, especially DR and DQ, strongly co-occurred, TCR associations were difficult to assign to individual alleles. Some IMGT-functional V segments, including TRBV6-2 and TRBV6-3, could not be told apart with the 87-base-pair reads, so those segments were excluded. Most TCR sequences were seen in very few donors, while some public TCRs were found in many individuals. A further reported finding was that TCR beta sequences accurately predicted the HLA-A and HLA-B alleles for most subjects in the first cohort. Because HLA typing was unavailable for some donors at each locus, only the typed subset was used in association tests. Correlated functional status among segregating V segments might be attributable to linkage disequilibrium, but an unknown experimental factor could not be ruled out. According to a later analysis, TCR association rates differed among HLA loci, with DRB1 alleles showing the most associated TCRs and HLA-C alleles showing the fewest. The authors suggested that the approach could potentially be generalized to other disease states and immunological phenotypes. An earlier analysis of 450 to 750 of the donors showed that most TCR beta V segments appeared in productive rearrangements either about 87% or about 30% of the time, which broadly matched IMGT annotations. The presence/absence analyses assumed that sequencing depth was roughly uniform across donors, and that assumption may not be true. In a later genetic analysis, fewer N-insertions in productive TCRs were reported among donors in an Asian-associated ancestry cluster than the roughly 670-donor mean. In a later analysis, about 16,000 TCR beta sequences were associated with specific HLA alleles at a false discovery rate of 0.05. The cohort was sequenced for TCR beta chains only, and without alpha or paired-chain data the features that could be detected were limited. Immune exposure information for the cohort was limited to CMV serostatus. A later analysis found that most CMV-associated TCR beta chains appeared HLA-restricted, with HLA associations seemingly driven largely by CMV exposure. An association between a missense DCLRE1C variant and V-gene and J-gene trimming of TCR beta chains was found in a later genetic analysis and replicated in an independent cohort.

The cohort comprised fewer than 700 healthy bone marrow donors. Cohort members were all nominally healthy when sampled, although unrecorded immune exposures were likely present. The donor was CMV seronegative and was included in the group of several hundred seronegative cohort members. A peripheral blood sample was collected from each donor, and TCR beta sequencing was performed on peripheral blood mononuclear cells. Genomic DNA was extracted from the blood cell samples with the Qiagen DNeasy Blood Extraction Kit. Sequencing used PBMCs. The rearrangement combines TRBV28 with TRBJ2-1, with TRBD2 as a weak D call on 6 bases. The receptor comes from a female donor in good health and CMV-seronegative. The CDR3 corresponds to CASSVRDSTSYNEQFF. At the DNA level, the sequence is TGTGCCAGCAGCGTCCGGGACTCCACGTCCTACAATGAGCAGTTCTTC.